Shown below are 22 T cell receptor beta chains from a single sample sequenced in a study of shared clonotypes between healthy human individuals. The data were produced by immunoSEQ multiplex PCR, yet TCRdb's version contains in-frame clones alone and is incomplete. Here the sample spans 2 million to 2.5 million clones, approximately 94% being singletons. Source material: naive CD4+ T cells sorted from blood. The sample's subset: CD45RA+ positively selected. These receptors all stem from a man between 18 and 35 years old in good health.

The J gene is TRBJ1-1, the V gene TRBV19, with a possible D match to TRBD1 (6 bases). This CDR3 is built from 15 residues. Germline lookup yields CDR1 LNHDA and CDR2 SQIVND (reference sequence). V was clipped by 3 bases and J by 5 bases, with 16 bases between them. Here the CDR3 reads CASSIRTVGETEAFF. The DNA of the CDR3 is TGTGCCAGTAGTATTCGGACAGTCGGCGAAACTGAAGCTTTCTTT.

The chain couples TRBV5-1 to TRBJ1-1; 7 positions match TRBD1. The J segment lost 0 bases and the V segment lost 4 bases, leaving 6 bases of the junction unmatched. CDR1 SGHRS and CDR2 YFSETQ come from the germline V gene. This CDR3 is built from 15 residues. For the CDR3, the DNA is TGCGCCAGCAGCCGGATGGGACAGATGAACACTGAAGCTTTCTTT. Translation: CASSRMGQMNTEAFF.

The chain uses TRBV9 and TRBJ1-1, with TRBD1 matching over 8 bases. CDR3 length equals 14 residues. Germline V gives CDR1 SGDLS, CDR2 YYNGEE. Germline trimming cut 3 bases from V and 6 bases from J; bases unmatched to any gene: 7. This CDR3 is CASSAGGAVSEAFF. In DNA, the CDR3 is TGTGCCAGCAGCGCAGGGGGCGCGGTCTCTGAAGCTTTCTTT.

The chain combines TRBV6-5 with TRBJ1-6; TRBD1 aligns across 7 bases. Unmatched junction bases numbered 5, after V lost 8 bases and J lost 7 bases. CDR1 and CDR2 from the germline V gene are MNHEY and SVGAGI. The CDR3 spans 13 residues. The CDR3 is CASSGTENSPLHF. CDR3 sequence (DNA): TGTGCCAGCTCCGGGACAGAAAATTCACCCCTCCACTTT.

The chain joins TRBV11-3 to TRBJ1-1; TRBD1 aligns across 7 bases. The CDR3 totals 17 residues. V dropped 0 bases and J dropped 3; count of bases not matched to a gene: 10. CDR1 and CDR2 from the germline V gene are SGHNT and YENEEA. This CDR3 is CASSLDMRGHEYTEAFF. DNA of the CDR3: TGTGCCAGCAGCTTAGATATGAGGGGGCACGAATACACTGAAGCTTTCTTT.

As regards this clone: The same CDR3 also results from other DNA sequences found in this sample. The genes are TRBV5-1 and TRBJ2-5; TRBD1 is a possible D gene (5 bases). Germline CDR1 reads SGHRS; CDR2 reads YFSETQ. V was clipped by 0 bases and J by 4 bases, with 7 bases between them. CDR3 size: 13 residues. The CDR3 DNA sequence: TGCGCCAGCAGCTTGGGGCAGGGAGAGACCCAGTACTTC. It specifies CASSLGQGETQYF.

The genes are TRBV5-1 and TRBJ2-2; the D gene is possibly TRBD2 (5 bases). This CDR3 contains 17 residues. The germline CDR1 and CDR2 sequences are SGHRS and YFSETQ. V was trimmed by 7 bases and J by 1 base, leaving 20 bases between them. In DNA form, the CDR3 reads TGCGCCAGCCGGGGTTTCAAGGTTGCGGTGAACACCGGGGAGCTGTTTTTT. Translated: CASRGFKVAVNTGELFF.

The chain employs TRBV11-2 and TRBJ2-3; D uncertain. The CDR3 is 13 amino acids. V was clipped by 2 bases and J by 4 bases, with 7 bases between them. Germline V CDR1 and CDR2: SGHAT, FQNNGV. The CDR3 DNA is TGTGCCAGCAGCTTAAGGATCCCAGATACGCAGTATTTT. The encoded protein is CASSLRIPDTQYF.

The chain links TRBV2 to TRBJ1-1, with a tentative D call TRBD1 (6 bases). The CDR3 spans 12 residues. Deletions cut 7 bases from V and 11 bases from J, with 17 bases between. Per germline, CDR1 SNHLY and CDR2 FYNNEI. In DNA, the CDR3 is TGTGCCAGCAACGGGGGCAGCCCCATGGCTTTCTTT. Its protein is CASNGGSPMAFF.

This clone showed up just once. In DNA form, the CDR3 reads TGTGCCAGCAGCTTGGCCCCAGGGCCCCAAAACACCGGGGAGCTGTTTTTT. Translating gives CASSLAPGPQNTGELFF. The rearrangement uses TRBV5-4 and TRBJ2-2; maybe TRBD1 (5 bases). Per the germline V gene, CDR1 is SGHNT and CDR2 is YYREEE (reference sequence). The CDR3 extends over 17 amino acids. Trimming pared 0 bases from V and 2 bases from J, leaving 14 bases between.

This clone came up once. The chain is built from TRBV7-9 and TRBJ2-3; D call uncertain. Trimming took off 1 base at V and 5 bases at J, with 7 bases between the two ends. This CDR3 has 13 residues. Germline lookup yields CDR1 SEHNR and CDR2 FQNEAQ (reference sequence). CDR3 protein: CASSLGNGDTQYF. The CDR3 DNA sequence: TGTGCCAGCAGCTTAGGGAACGGAGATACGCAGTATTTT.

This chain links TRBV27 with TRBJ1-2; 9 bases agree with TRBD1. CDR3 length: 15 residues. Germline CDR1 reads MNHEY; CDR2 reads SMNVEV (reference sequence). V trimming: 5 bases; J trimming: 2 bases; junction bases outside the gene matches: 6. CDR3 sequence reads: CASSPRTGANYGYTF. CDR3 DNA sequence: TGTGCCAGCAGTCCCCGGACAGGGGCAAACTATGGCTACACCTTC.

J is TRBJ1-1 and V is TRBV7-2, with D maybe TRBD1 (5 bases). Per germline, CDR1 SGHTA and CDR2 FQGNSA. CDR3 length equals 16 residues. Trimming left V 2 bases short and J 8 bases short, with 21 bases between. CDR3 residues: CASSLSSLGGGREAFF. DNA for the CDR3: TGTGCCAGCAGCTTAAGCTCTCTCGGGGGAGGGAGGGAAGCTTTCTTT.

The chain carries TRBV2 and TRBJ2-7, with 8 bases identical to TRBD2. This CDR3 comprises 14 residues. Germline V gene lookup returns CDR1 SNHLY and CDR2 FYNNEI. With V trimmed by 8 bases and J by 6 bases, 12 bases remained unmatched. The CDR3 loop reads CASPSGSLSVEQYF. In DNA, the CDR3 is TGTGCCAGCCCTAGCGGGTCGCTCTCCGTCGAGCAGTACTTC.

Here the CDR3 DNA reads TGCGCCAGCAGCTCCGATTGGGGGGAAAAACTGTTTTTT. This sequence encodes CASSSDWGEKLFF. The gene calls are TRBV5-1 and TRBJ1-4; D perhaps matches TRBD1 (5 bases). The CDR3 sequence is 13 residues long. Trimming removed 3 bases from V and 8 bases from J, with 11 bases in between. Germline values: CDR1 SGHRS, CDR2 YFSETQ.

The chain combines TRBV19 with TRBJ2-7; TRBD2 might be the D (5 bases). CDR1 is LNHDA and CDR2 is SQIVND in the germline V gene (reference sequence). The CDR3 runs to 13 residues. V shed 9 bases and J shed 5 bases, with 17 bases lying between them. This chain's CDR3 is CASSGIGLNEQYF. The CDR3 DNA sequence: TGTGCCAGCAGCGGAATAGGGTTAAACGAGCAGTACTTC.

V and J are TRBV5-4 and TRBJ2-3; perhaps D is TRBD1 or TRBD2 (5 bases each). The V end was cut by 2 bases, the J end by 1 base, with 17 bases between. Germline V CDR1 and CDR2: SGHNT, YYREEE (reference sequence). The CDR3 totals 17 residues. CDR3 residues: CASSFLRGGFGTDTQYF. As DNA, the CDR3 is TGTGCCAGCAGCTTTCTCCGGGGCGGTTTTGGCACAGATACGCAGTATTTT.

The chain recombines TRBV30 with TRBJ1-1; D is unclear. The CDR3 sequence is 15 residues long. The germline V gene has CDR1 GTSNPN and CDR2 SVGIG (reference sequence). V lost 3 bases to trimming and J lost 3 bases, with 17 bases between them. This chain's CDR3 is CAWRANLVADTEAFF. The CDR3 nucleotides read TGTGCCTGGAGGGCGAATTTGGTGGCGGACACTGAAGCTTTCTTT.

As regards this clone: A much larger clone differs by one base, so this may be a read error. Within the sample, other DNA sequences also encode this same CDR3. The chain uses TRBV6-5 and TRBJ2-7; D gene unclear. The CDR3 totals 11 residues. V lost 6 bases to trimming and J lost 0 bases, with 3 bases between them. Germline assignment: CDR1 MNHEY and CDR2 SVGAGI. The CDR3 nucleotides are TGTGCCAGCAGGTCCTCCTACGAGCAGTACTTC. It specifies CASRSSYEQYF.

This clone turned up a few times. This CDR3 is also generated by other DNA sequences in the sample. This chain joins TRBV7-2 and TRBJ1-5; possible D gene TRBD1, 6 bases. Trimming pared 1 base from V and 7 bases from J, leaving 14 bases between. The germline V gene encodes CDR1 SGHTA and CDR2 FQGNSA. CDR3 length equals 15 residues. This CDR3 reads CASSLGAGAGQPQHF. The CDR3 nucleotides read TGTGCCAGCAGCTTAGGGGCAGGGGCAGGGCAGCCCCAGCATTTT.

This sequence joins TRBV27 and TRBJ1-6; D unclear. Trimming took 5 bases from V and 9 from J, leaving 11 bases between them. This CDR3 is 13 amino acids long. In germline, CDR1 is MNHEY, CDR2 SMNVEV (reference sequence). In DNA form, the CDR3 reads TGTGCCAGCAGTACCGACTGGAGTTCACCCCTCCACTTT. This gives the protein CASSTDWSSPLHF.

The chain has TRBV9 and TRBJ2-3; D not resolved. CDR1 is SGDLS, CDR2 YYNGEE, per germline. Trimming removed 0 bases at V and 5 bases at J, with 13 bases between. The CDR3 is 15 amino acids. The CDR3 here is CASSVGQLVRDTQYF. CDR3 DNA: TGTGCCAGCAGCGTAGGGCAGCTAGTTAGAGATACGCAGTATTTT.